This T cell receptor (beta chain) was recovered during a study of blood T cells in healthy people across ages. Study findings and constraints: Higher diversity and more naive CD4+ cells were features of long-lived donors, compared to aged donors.

Using a J-beta primer mix together with a sample-barcoded 5' primer, a second PCR was run for about 6 to 12 cycles. A minimum of 3 million CDR3-containing paired-end reads was obtained for each sample. A single record per CDR3 protein comes from TCRdb applying MiXCR to the 5' RACE reads. Counted here are over 600,000 distinct CDR3 sequences, 40% to 50% occurring once; the ten biggest clones make up about 30%. As concerns this clonotype: Its antigen is unknown.

The CDR3 totals 13 residues. V lost 4 bases to trimming and J lost 7 bases, with 13 bases between them. CDR1 is MNHEY, CDR2 SMNVEV, per germline (reference sequence). The clonotype comes from a man older than 75 in good health. The chain recombines TRBV27 with TRBJ1-2; D not resolved. Sequencing was carried out using blood. CDR3 nucleotide sequence: TGTGCCAGCAGTTCCCCGGGAGCCGGTGGCTACACCTTC. Translating it yields CASSSPGAGGYTF.